This note documents a single TCR beta chain sequence. The source of the sample is a study of blood T cell repertoires in COVID-19. About the research overall: The analysed material was cDNA or gDNA that came from T cells, B-cell-depleted T cells, or PBMCs.

Measured with immunoSEQ multiplex PCR; TCRdb has only the in-frame clones, and not every one. The top ten hold roughly 0.92% of the sample, which has 450,000 or so clones, 89% seen once. Germline CDR1 is SNHLY and CDR2 is FYNNEI. The CDR3 is 15 residues long. V lost 4 bases, J lost 2 bases, and 4 bases stayed unmatched. Seattle patients were enrolled while actively infected and followed longitudinally. This receptor was taken from a man between 18 and 35 years old with COVID-19, enrolled during active disease. Sequenced input: peripheral blood. The J gene is TRBJ2-2, the V gene TRBV2; TRBD2 agrees at 7 bases. CDR3 amino acids: CASSGTRVNTGELFF. CDR3 DNA sequence: TGTGCCAGCAGTGGGACTAGGGTCAACACCGGGGAGCTGTTTTTT.